These T cell receptor beta chains were read from a single sample in a study of T cells in localized non-small cell lung cancer. TCRdb keeps only in-frame clones here, not all; method: immunoSEQ multiplex PCR. The sample contains about 33,000 clones, about 90% of which appear only once. The sample in question was peripheral blood, obtained before any cancer treatment. These TCRs come from an older female donor with stage I lung adenocarcinoma. Each CDR3 is given with its conserved first and last residue. A row's size may be missing; if present it is once, few, many or a size class.

j_call clone_size v_call cdr3_aa
TRBJ1-3 . TRBV5-4 CASSLQGTGNTIYF
TRBJ1-1 . TRBV6-1 CASRRGTGGEAFF
TRBJ1-1 . TRBV30 CAWSGGPKAFF
TRBJ2-3 . TRBV2 CASSASGGPKDTQYF
TRBJ1-1 once TRBV30 CAWSPTGHPEAFF
TRBJ1-2 . TRBV19 CASTELGGKYGYTF
TRBJ1-6 once TRBV19 CASSRNPGSPLHF
TRBJ1-2 . TRBV21-1 CASSKGGEGHYGYTF
TRBJ2-3 . TRBV25-1 CASSDSGSITDTQYF
TRBJ1-3 . TRBV5-1 CASSLGHPNSGNTIYF
TRBJ2-3 . TRBV2 CASSWDSGTQYF
TRBJ1-4 . TRBV5-1 CASSLADGLNEKLFF
TRBJ2-5 . TRBV5-4 CASSKGLAGGSEKETQYF
TRBJ1-5 . TRBV5-4 CASSKDREQPQHF
TRBJ2-7 . TRBV29-1 CSVRPRLSSYEQYF
TRBJ1-4 . TRBV15 CATSRQTGRNEKLFF
TRBJ1-5 . TRBV6-1 CASSEKVSRQGEQPQHF
TRBJ1-4 . TRBV5-6 CASSLYGGAAFEKLFF
TRBJ1-1 . TRBV18 CASSLGLAEAFF
TRBJ2-7 . TRBV6-5 CASSPGGGRTYEQYF
TRBJ1-2 . TRBV2 CASSETGMGGYTF
TRBJ1-2 . TRBV7-2 CASSLRRGQGNYGYTF